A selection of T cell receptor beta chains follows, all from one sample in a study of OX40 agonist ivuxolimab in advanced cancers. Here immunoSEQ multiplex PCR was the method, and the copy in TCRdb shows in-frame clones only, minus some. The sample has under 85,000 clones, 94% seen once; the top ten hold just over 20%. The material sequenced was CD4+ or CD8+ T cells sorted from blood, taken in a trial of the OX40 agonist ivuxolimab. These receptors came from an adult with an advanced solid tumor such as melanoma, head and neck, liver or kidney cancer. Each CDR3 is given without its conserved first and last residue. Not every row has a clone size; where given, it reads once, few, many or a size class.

ASSLARPGQGARNTEAF,TRBJ1-1,TRBV7-8,.
ASSVAGHYEQY,TRBJ2-7,TRBV9,.
ASSLGVVFGTGRYEQY,TRBJ2-7,TRBV28,once
ASSPTVRSNEKLF,TRBJ1-4,TRBV9,.
ASSHGGTGSYETQY,TRBJ2-5,TRBV4-3,.
ASSVLAGATDTQY,TRBJ2-3,TRBV11-2,once
ASSIVGGAYEQY,TRBJ2-7,TRBV19,few
ASSPSRGGNTEAF,TRBJ1-1,TRBV6-5,.
ATMGTGLSYEQY,TRBJ2-7,TRBV19,.
ASSLGQDSSSYNSPLH,TRBJ1-6,TRBV28,.
ASSKILGEGYTDTQY,TRBJ2-3,TRBV13,.
ASSIIGGGSYEQY,TRBJ2-7,TRBV19,.
ASSPHSAHHPYEQY,TRBJ2-7,TRBV27,.
ASSGTSGEATLLREQF,TRBJ2-1,TRBV2,.
ASSLDRVMSGNTIY,TRBJ1-3,TRBV5-6,.
ASSPGTSGYNEQF,TRBJ2-1,TRBV27,few
ASSLQGNTEAF,TRBJ1-1,TRBV28,.
ASNYSLLDNEQF,TRBJ2-1,TRBV6-5,once
ASSVTLGQETQY,TRBJ2-5,TRBV4-3,.
ASSLIFRPDDTDTQY,TRBJ2-3,TRBV2,.
ASSVGAGGTGNTIY,TRBJ1-3,TRBV9,.
ASSQFSGGYNLNYGYT,TRBJ1-2,TRBV4-3,.
ASSSDRTEQY,TRBJ2-7,TRBV6-5,.
ASSTLAGTQY,TRBJ2-3,TRBV7-6,.
SVEVPASYEQY,TRBJ2-7,TRBV29-1,.
ASSLSVRGTAPDEQF,TRBJ2-1,TRBV28,.
ASSQDRQGAYNEQF,TRBJ2-1,TRBV4-1,.
ASSIGAGGEDSYEQY,TRBJ2-7,TRBV19,once